Presented here are 29 T cell receptor beta chains from one specimen sequenced in a study of cytomegalovirus exposure and HLA in healthy donors. PCR was performed using 60 Vbeta and 13 Jbeta primers. Method: immunoSEQ multiplex PCR; TCRdb's copy keeps in-frame clones and lacks some. The sample holds over 100,000 clones, 70% seen once. The sample comprised PBMCs. The receptors shown here come from a man aged 25-45 years in good health and CMV-seropositive.

In DNA form, the CDR3 reads TGTGCCAGCAGTTCTCAGGGGCATGGCTACACCTTC. Protein sequence: CASSSQGHGYTF. The chain joins TRBV6-4 to TRBJ1-2; D might be TRBD1 (6 bases). Trimming pared 5 bases from V and 6 bases from J, leaving 10 bases between. The length of the CDR3 is 12 residues. Looked up from germline, CDR1 is MRHNA and CDR2 is SNTAGT.

V usage is TRBV6-1 and J usage is TRBJ1-1, with unresolved D. Trimming stripped 6 bases from V and 3 bases from J, with 14 bases between. Germline CDR1 is MNHNS and CDR2 is SASEGT. CDR3 length: 14 amino acids. Here the CDR3 DNA reads TGTGCCAGCAGGATCTCGAGGGCGGACACTGAAGCTTTCTTT. This sequence encodes CASRISRADTEAFF.

This chain joins TRBV7-3 and TRBJ2-2; the match to TRBD2 covers 12 bases. Trimming at V came to 5 bases and at J to 8 bases, leaving 6 bases not matched to a gene. The CDR3 loop spans 15 amino acids. CDR1 and CDR2 from the germline V gene are SGHTA and FQGTGA. The CDR3 DNA is TGTGCCAGCAGCAAGACTAGCGGGGGACGGGGGGAGCTGTTTTTT. This gives the protein CASSKTSGGRGELFF.

The CDR3 here is CASSLTSGGTYEQYV. The CDR3 bases are TGTGCCAGCAGCCTTACTAGCGGGGGGACCTACGAGCAGTACGTC. The V gene is TRBV27, the J gene TRBJ2-7, with 12 bases identical to TRBD2. The V gene's germline CDR1 is MNHEY and CDR2 SMNVEV (reference sequence). The trim removed 6 bases at V and 2 bases at J, leaving 5 bases unmatched. The CDR3 covers 15 residues.

This clone has only one observation. The rearrangement links TRBV29-1 to TRBJ2-3; 9 positions agree with TRBD2. CDR1 is SQVTM and CDR2 is ANQGSEA in the germline V gene. The CDR3 is 13 amino acids. With 6 bases clipped from V and 10 bases from J, the junction kept 11 bases outside the gene matches. CDR3 protein: CSVSYSGSGAQYF. The CDR3 DNA is TGCAGCGTCTCCTATAGCGGGAGTGGGGCGCAGTATTTT.

This clone was detected only once. In nucleotides, the CDR3 is TGTGCCAGTAGTATTCGCGAAGGCGGGGTACACTATGGCTACACCTTC. Translation gives CASSIREGGVHYGYTF. The chain joins TRBV19 to TRBJ1-2, with D uncertain. The CDR3 is made up of 16 amino acids. Germline CDR1 is LNHDA and CDR2 is SQIVND (reference sequence). The ends were cut back, 3 bases at V and 3 bases at J, with 17 bases in the middle.

This clone was counted once. The V and J genes are TRBV10-1 and TRBJ2-5, with a tentative D call TRBD1 (5 bases). Germline CDR1 is WNHNN and CDR2 is SYGVQD (reference sequence). Trimming pared 6 bases from V and 1 base from J, leaving 18 bases between. The CDR3 spans 16 residues. The CDR3 loop is CASSPGRGFGQETQYF. The CDR3 DNA reads TGCGCCAGCAGCCCTGGTAGGGGATTTGGCCAAGAGACCCAGTACTTC.

In this sample, this clone turned up a few times. This rearrangement joins TRBV6-5 to TRBJ2-1, with 10 bases fitting TRBD1. The V gene's germline CDR1 is MNHEY and CDR2 SVGAGI. The CDR3 is 15 amino acids. J lost 6 bases, V lost 8 bases, and 10 bases had no gene match. The DNA of the CDR3 is TGTGCCAGCTGGTCCGGGACAGGGGTAAGCAATGAGCAGTTCTTC. Translating gives CASWSGTGVSNEQFF.

This clone was seen a few times. V is TRBV28 and J is TRBJ1-5, with TRBD1 as a possible D gene (6 bases). The germline V gene encodes CDR1 MDHEN and CDR2 SYDVKM. Trimming shortened V by 5 bases and J by 7 bases, and 15 bases separated the two germline ends. This CDR3 comprises 14 residues. The CDR3 loop reads CASSLAGGDQPQHF. CDR3 in DNA: TGTGCCAGCAGTCTAGCGGGGGGCGACCAGCCCCAGCATTTT.

For this clone: At the DNA level, this CDR3 is encoded by other sequences in the same sample as well. The rearrangement uses TRBV9 and TRBJ1-5; no clear D. Germline V gene lookup returns CDR1 SGDLS and CDR2 YYNGEE. The CDR3 contains 14 residues. Deletions cut 0 bases from V and 4 bases from J, with 8 bases between. The CDR3 sequence is CASSVDGSNQPQHF. Here the CDR3 DNA reads TGTGCCAGCAGCGTAGATGGCAGTAATCAGCCCCAGCATTTT.

The chain employs TRBV5-5 and TRBJ1-2, with unresolved D. The V gene lost 5 bases and the J gene lost 5 bases, with 28 bases spanning the gap. Germline loops: CDR1 SGHKS, CDR2 YYEKEE (reference sequence). The CDR3 runs to 18 residues. For the CDR3, the DNA is TGTGCCAGCAGTAAAGATTTCGAAGGGAGCCCGAACACTTATGGCTACACCTTC. It specifies CASSKDFEGSPNTYGYTF.

This chain links TRBV27 with TRBJ2-1, with unresolved D. The CDR3 is 13 residues long. V gave up 7 bases and J gave up 6 bases, with 13 bases separating them. Germline CDR1 and CDR2: MNHEY and SMNVEV (reference sequence). CDR3 nucleotides: TGTGCCAGCACCCTTTCCCGTAGCAATGAGCAGTTCTTC. Residues: CASTLSRSNEQFF.

The chain is built from TRBV6-5 and TRBJ1-2; a weak D match, TRBD1 (6 bases). The CDR3 is made up of 15 amino acids. V was shortened by 8 bases and J by 4 bases, with 20 bases between the two germline ends. Germline assignment: CDR1 MNHEY and CDR2 SVGAGI. The CDR3 is CASHRNRELTYGYTF. The CDR3 region has the DNA TGTGCCAGCCATAGGAACAGGGAGTTGACCTATGGCTACACCTTC.

The table lists this clone with a count of one. Written as DNA, the CDR3 is TGTGCCAGCAGTGATGTGGACAGCTCCTACAATGAGCAGTTCTTC. Residues: CASSDVDSSYNEQFF. The chain is built from TRBV25-1 and TRBJ2-1, with a possible D match to TRBD1 (6 bases). Per the germline V gene, CDR1 is MGHDK and CDR2 is SYGVNS. Deletions cut 3 bases from V and 0 bases from J, with 9 bases between. This CDR3 contains 15 residues.

The chain joins TRBV19 to TRBJ1-2, with 8 bases matching TRBD1. V gave up 6 bases and J gave up 8 bases; unmatched junction bases: 23. The CDR3 totals 18 residues. Germline V CDR1 and CDR2: LNHDA, SQIVND (reference sequence). CDR3 DNA: TGTGCCAGTAGCACGAAAATAGTAGGACAGGGTTCCCGAAAAGGCTACACCTTC. Translated, it gives CASSTKIVGQGSRKGYTF.

In this sample, this clone turned up a few times. The V call is TRBV5-4, the J call TRBJ1-5, with D possibly being TRBD1 (6 bases). The germline V gene has CDR1 SGHNT and CDR2 YYREEE (reference sequence). V was trimmed by 2 bases and J by 6 bases, leaving 15 bases between them. There are 15 residues in the CDR3. Written as DNA, the CDR3 is TGTGCCAGCAGCTTATGGGGGCAGGGCGGTCAGCCCCAGCATTTT. Translation: CASSLWGQGGQPQHF.

This chain links TRBV6-1 with TRBJ1-1; TRBD1 is a possible D gene (6 bases). The length of the CDR3 is 15 residues. Deletions cut 3 bases from V and 9 bases from J, with 20 bases between. Looked up from germline, CDR1 is MNHNS and CDR2 is SASEGT. Written as DNA, the CDR3 is TGTGCCAGCAGTGAGACCTCAACAGGGAGCTCCAAAGCTTTCTTT. Its translation: CASSETSTGSSKAFF.

V usage is TRBV7-2 and J usage is TRBJ2-5; 11 bases align to TRBD2. V was pared by 0 bases and J by 4 bases, with 10 bases of the junction left unmatched. CDR1 is SGHTA, CDR2 FQGNSA, per germline. The CDR3 consists of 18 residues. The CDR3 here is CASSLAASGGYGGETQYF. The CDR3 DNA reads TGTGCCAGCAGCTTAGCAGCTAGCGGGGGGTACGGGGGAGAGACCCAGTACTTC.

The chain links TRBV7-6 to TRBJ2-2; 13 nucleotides line up with TRBD2. Germline CDR1 SGHVS, CDR2 FNYEAQ. The ends lost 5 bases at V and 4 bases at J; junction bases unmatched: 7. This CDR3 is 17 amino acids long. Here the CDR3 reads CASSDGLAGAITGELFF. DNA of the CDR3: TGTGCCAGCAGCGATGGACTAGCGGGAGCGATCACCGGGGAGCTGTTTTTT.

This clone occurred once. As DNA, the CDR3 is TGCGCCAGCAGTGATCAGCTGTGGGGACAGGAGGCAACTAATGAAAAACTGTTTTTT. Translated, it gives CASSDQLWGQEATNEKLFF. This chain links TRBV10-1 with TRBJ1-4; 8 positions match TRBD1. J lost 0 bases, V lost 3 bases, and 12 bases had no gene match. The CDR3 totals 19 residues. From germline, CDR1 is WNHNN and CDR2 SYGVQD (reference sequence).

V usage is TRBV2 and J usage is TRBJ2-3; D is perhaps TRBD2 (6 bases). V lost 7 bases to trimming and J lost 0 bases, with 11 bases between them. Germline values: CDR1 SNHLY, CDR2 FYNNEI. The CDR3 has 14 residues. The CDR3 is CASTREVSTDTQYF. CDR3 in DNA: TGTGCCAGCACCAGGGAGGTTAGCACAGATACGCAGTATTTT.

The CDR3 loop is CASSFGGRDGYTF. The CDR3 region has the DNA TGCGCCAGCAGCTTCGGGGGGCGTGATGGCTACACCTTC. This chain uses TRBV5-1 with TRBJ1-2; tentative D call: TRBD1 (6 bases). Germline CDR1 reads SGHRS; CDR2 reads YFSETQ. CDR3 size: 13 residues. Trimming took 2 bases from V and 6 from J, leaving 11 bases between them.

V and J are TRBV5-4 and TRBJ1-4; 10 nucleotides agree with TRBD1. This CDR3 spans 15 amino acids. CDR1 is SGHNT and CDR2 is YYREEE in the germline V gene (reference sequence). The ends lost 0 bases at V and 8 bases at J; junction bases unmatched: 4. The CDR3 nucleotides are TGTGCCAGCAGCTTGGCTGGGACAGGGGTGGAAAAACTGTTTTTT. The encoded protein is CASSLAGTGVEKLFF.

The genes are TRBV4-1 and TRBJ2-3; weak D call: TRBD2 (6 bases). V dropped 4 bases and J dropped 1 base, with 12 bases sitting between them. Germline CDR1 is MGHRA and CDR2 is YSYEKL. The CDR3 has 15 residues. In DNA, the CDR3 is TGCGCCAGCAGCCGCGGCGGGGCGGGCACAGATACGCAGTATTTT. It codes for CASSRGGAGTDTQYF.

This chain links TRBV5-1 with TRBJ2-3; the match to TRBD2 covers 11 bases. Germline assignment: CDR1 SGHRS and CDR2 YFSETQ. The CDR3 runs 14 residues. Germline trimming cut 4 bases from V and 5 bases from J; bases unmatched to any gene: 3. CDR3 DNA: TGCGCCAGCAGCAAGGGACTAGCGGAAGATACGCAGTATTTT. This gives the protein CASSKGLAEDTQYF.

The gene calls are TRBV4-1 and TRBJ1-3; no reliable D call. Germline V gene sequence: CDR1 MGHRA, CDR2 YSYEKL. Deletions cut 0 bases from V and 0 bases from J, with 15 bases between. CDR3 length equals 18 residues. CDR3 sequence (DNA): TGCGCCAGCAGCCAAGAATTCGTGGAGGATGTCTCTGGAAACACCATATATTTT. Its translation is CASSQEFVEDVSGNTIYF.

This clone was observed a handful of times. For the CDR3, the DNA is TGCAGCGTTGGTGTCGACGGAGGAAAAGCTTTCTTT. This gives the protein CSVGVDGGKAFF. This sequence joins TRBV29-1 and TRBJ1-1; D gene ambiguous. This CDR3 is 12 amino acids long. Trimming took 4 bases from V and 9 from J, leaving 15 bases between them. Per germline, CDR1 SQVTM and CDR2 ANQGSEA. The full variable domain, its missing parts supplied by reference TRBV29-1 and TRBJ1-1, is SAVISQKPSRDICQRGTSLTIQCQVDSQVTMMFWYRQQPGQSLTLIATANQGSEATYESGFVIDKFPISRPNLTFSTLTVSNMSPEDSSIYLCSVGVDGGKAFFGQGTRLTVV.

V usage is TRBV5-1 and J usage is TRBJ1-5; D unclear. CDR1 SGHRS and CDR2 YFSETQ come from the germline V gene. This CDR3 spans 15 amino acids. V lost 2 bases and J 6 bases, leaving 15 bases between the germline ends. The CDR3 here is CASSLYGDRTQPQHF. The CDR3 bases are TGCGCCAGCAGCTTATACGGGGATAGGACTCAGCCCCAGCATTTT.

The rearrangement joins TRBV6-5 to TRBJ1-1; TRBD1 is a possible D gene (5 bases). V was pared by 2 bases and J by 9 bases, with 13 bases between. The CDR3 runs 13 residues. Germline CDR1 and CDR2: MNHEY and SVGAGI. CDR3: CASSYPPYRKAFF. In DNA form, the CDR3 reads TGTGCCAGCAGTTACCCCCCATACAGGAAAGCTTTCTTT.